The 21 T cell receptor beta chains in this list originate from one sample, sequenced in a study of regulatory T cells in long-lasting Graves disease. Time point described: newly diagnosed GD, antithyroid drugs for less than 3 months. PBMCs provided the RNA from which the TCR library was made. The TCR beta library used iRepertoire HTBI primers with Arm-PCR amplification of CDR3. TCRdb passed the multiplex PCR reads through MiXCR, listing each CDR3 protein once. The sample has more than 350,000 distinct CDR3 sequences, under 15% seen once. In addition, the sample was reused for a study of T cells in Graves' hyperthyroidism and ophthalmopathy.

The input for sequencing was peripheral blood mononuclear cells (PBMCs), taken at new diagnosis, from a patient treated with antithyroid drugs. These TCRs come from a woman aged 25-40 years with Graves disease.

This clonotype was seen ten or more times. The J gene is TRBJ2-5, the V gene TRBV25-1; D may be TRBD1 or TRBD2 (5 bases each). The CDR3 is 13 amino acids. Germline V gives CDR1 MGHDK, CDR2 SYGVNS. V was cut by 5 bases and J by 9 bases, with 16 bases left in between. CDR3 in amino acids: CASSQQEAAAQYF. CDR3 bases: TGTGCCAGCAGTCAACAGGAGGCAGCTGCCCAGTACTTC.

Ten or more counts support this clonotype. The V gene is TRBV3-1, the J gene TRBJ1-4; 7 bases are shared with TRBD1. Germline CDR1 reads LGHDT; CDR2 reads YNNKEL (reference sequence). The CDR3 covers 15 residues. The V and J ends lost 4 bases and 8 bases, in that order; junction bases with no gene match: 10. The CDR3 nucleotides are TGTGCCAGCAGCCCCCAGCCAGGGGGGAAAGAAAAACTGTTTTTT. Translation: CASSPQPGGKEKLFF.

This clonotype was detected many times. The chain couples TRBV28 to TRBJ2-4, with 8 positions matching TRBD1. The CDR3 length is 17 residues. The J segment lost 0 bases and the V segment lost 6 bases, leaving 10 bases of the junction unmatched. The germline CDR1 and CDR2 sequences are MDHEN and SYDVKM. The CDR3, as DNA: TGTGCCAGCAGAACCGGGACAGGTAGACTAGCCAAAAACATTCAGTACTTC. Protein product: CASRTGTGRLAKNIQYF.

This clonotype was seen more than once but under ten times. V usage is TRBV20-1 and J usage is TRBJ2-3; D gene uncertain. The DNA end is a closer match to TRBJ2-5, so the J assignment may be wrong. In germline, CDR1 is DFQATT, CDR2 SNEGSKA (reference sequence). The CDR3 loop spans 12 amino acids. DNA of the CDR3: TGCAGTGCTATTGTGTCTTGGGAGACCCAGTACTTC. Protein: CSAIVSWETQYF.

This clonotype has only a few counts. The chain has TRBV5-6 and TRBJ1-1; D is unresolved. Germline loops: CDR1 SGHDT, CDR2 YYEEEE. The ends were cut back, 0 bases at V and 0 bases at J, with 9 bases in the middle. This CDR3 has 15 amino acids. The CDR3 sequence: CASSLAGNLNTEAFF. CDR3 nucleotide sequence: TGTGCCAGCAGCTTGGCCGGCAACCTGAACACTGAAGCTTTCTTT.

The CDR3 coding sequence is TGTGCCAGCAGCTTGAGGAGTTTCACCGGGGAGCTGTTTTTT. Translation gives CASSLRSFTGELFF. V is TRBV7-3 and J is TRBJ2-2; no clear D. Trimming cost V 3 bases and J 4 bases, with 9 bases left between them. The germline gives CDR1 SGHTA, CDR2 FQGTGA. CDR3 length equals 14 residues.

This clonotype was counted only a few times. The rearrangement uses TRBV4-1 and TRBJ1-6; D remains unclear. There are 14 residues in the CDR3. Germline-derived CDR1 and CDR2 are MGHRA and YSYEKL. The V and J ends lost 1 base and 10 bases respectively, with 11 bases between them. The CDR3 reads CASSQAMDGSPLHF. For the CDR3, the DNA is TGCGCCAGCAGCCAAGCCATGGACGGCTCACCCCTCCACTTT.

This clonotype has just a few counts. This chain uses TRBV28 with TRBJ2-1; D unresolved. The CDR3 covers 11 residues. Germline lookup yields CDR1 MDHEN and CDR2 SYDVKM. Trimming stripped 6 bases from V and 15 bases from J, with 15 bases between. The CDR3 spells CASSPSVGRFF. CDR3 in DNA: TGTGCCAGCAGCCCCAGTGTAGGGCGGTTCTTC.

This clonotype was observed at least ten times. The chain is built from TRBV12-3 or TRBV12-4 and TRBJ2-3, with 7 nucleotides matching TRBD2. Trimming took 9 bases from V and 6 from J; bases not matched to a gene: 12. This CDR3 has 14 residues. The CDR3 coding sequence is TGTGCCAGTAATTCAGCGGGAATAGGGGATACGCAGTATTTT. Its translation is CASNSAGIGDTQYF.

The table lists this clonotype with many counts. The chain couples TRBV11-3 to TRBJ2-1; TRBD2 matches 11 bases. The germline V gene has CDR1 SGHNT and CDR2 YENEEA. Germline trimming cut 1 base from V and 6 bases from J; bases unmatched to any gene: 14. The CDR3 is 19 residues long. The CDR3 region has the DNA TGTGCCAGCAGCTTAGGTAGGGTTTGGGGGACTAGCGGAATCAATGAGCAGTTCTTC. This translates into CASSLGRVWGTSGINEQFF. Combining the CDR3 with reference TRBV11-3 and TRBJ2-1 gives the whole variable domain EAGVVQSPRYKIIEKKQPVAFWCNPISGHNTLYWYLQNLGQGPELLIRYENEEAVDDSQLPKDRFSAERLKGVDSTLKIQPAELGDSAVYLCASSLGRVWGTSGINEQFFGPGTRLTVL.

This clonotype was seen a few times. This chain connects TRBV18 to TRBJ1-1; 7 positions match TRBD1. CDR1 KGHSH and CDR2 LQKENI come from the germline V gene. The CDR3 totals 15 residues. V was clipped by 6 bases and J by 7 bases; unmatched bases: 14. The chain's CDR3 is CASSREDRAGSEAFF. The CDR3 region has the DNA TGTGCCAGCTCGCGGGAAGACAGGGCGGGGAGTGAAGCTTTCTTT.

The table lists this clonotype with many counts. The rearrangement links TRBV4-1 to TRBJ2-5, with TRBD1 matching over 8 bases. Germline CDR1 MGHRA, CDR2 YSYEKL. CDR3 length: 13 residues. The J segment lost 3 bases and the V segment lost 5 bases, leaving 2 bases of the junction unmatched. DNA of the CDR3: TGCGCCAGCAGCTCGACAGGGGAAGAGACCCAGTACTTC. Translating gives CASSSTGEETQYF.

This clonotype appeared many times. The chain links TRBV7-9 to TRBJ1-2; D gene unclear. Trimming stripped 5 bases from V and 0 bases from J, with 25 bases between. From germline, CDR1 is SEHNR and CDR2 FQNEAQ (reference sequence). The CDR3 extends over 19 amino acids. The CDR3: CASSPLTSVSGLANYGYTF. CDR3 in DNA: TGTGCCAGCAGCCCGTTAACGTCGGTGTCTGGCTTAGCTAACTATGGCTACACCTTC.

This clonotype was seen a handful of times. The V gene is TRBV25-1, the J gene TRBJ2-5; 13 nucleotides agree with TRBD2. Germline V CDR1 and CDR2: MGHDK, SYGVNS. Losses at the gene ends were 2 bases for V and 10 bases for J; bases not matched to a gene: 7. The CDR3 contains 15 residues. The CDR3 DNA is TGTGCCAGCAGTGAACAAGGACTAGCGGGAGCGCACCAGTACTTC. Residues: CASSEQGLAGAHQYF. Full variable domain (rest looked up from reference TRBV25-1 and TRBJ2-5): EADIYQTPRYLVIGTGKKITLECSQTMGHDKMYWYQQDPGMELHLIHYSYGVNSTEKGDLSSESTVSRIRTEHFPLTLESARPSHTSQYLCASSEQGLAGAHQYFGPGTRLLVL.

A few counts support this clonotype. V and J are TRBV5-5 and TRBJ2-1; tentatively, D is TRBD1 (5 bases). The V gene's germline CDR1 is SGHKS and CDR2 YYEKEE (reference sequence). The V end was cut by 0 bases, the J end by 8 bases, with 9 bases between. The CDR3 loop spans 13 amino acids. CDR3 loop: CASSLGQGHEQFF. The CDR3 DNA follows: TGTGCCAGCAGCTTGGGGCAGGGCCATGAGCAGTTCTTC.

This clonotype was detected many times. V and J are TRBV13 and TRBJ1-4; D unresolved. Germline V gene data show CDR1 as PRHDT and CDR2 as FYEKMQ (reference sequence). The CDR3 extends over 14 amino acids. Trimming took 2 bases from V and 4 from J, leaving 8 bases between them. The chain's CDR3 is CASSLRSLNEKLFF. DNA for the CDR3: TGTGCCAGCAGCTTACGGAGTCTTAATGAAAAACTGTTTTTT.

At least ten counts were recorded for this clonotype. The rearrangement joins TRBV6-2 or TRBV6-3 to TRBJ2-7, with a possible D match to TRBD1 (5 bases). The CDR3 consists of 15 residues. CDR1 and CDR2 (germline): MNHEY, SVGEGT. Trimming removed 6 bases at V and 1 base at J, with 16 bases between. CDR3 sequence: CASRIPGKASYEQYF. The CDR3 coding sequence is TGTGCCAGCAGGATCCCAGGGAAGGCGTCCTACGAGCAGTACTTC.

The V gene is TRBV5-1, the J gene TRBJ2-3; the match to TRBD2 covers 9 bases. V dropped 1 base and J dropped 3; count of bases not matched to a gene: 6. Germline V gene data show CDR1 as SGHRS and CDR2 as YFSETQ. The CDR3 is 16 amino acids. Here the CDR3 reads CASSLTASGMTDTQYF. The CDR3 nucleotides are TGCGCCAGCAGCTTGACGGCTAGCGGGATGACAGATACGCAGTATTTT.

This clonotype was counted once. This could be a read error, since a much larger clone is one nucleotide away. V and J are TRBV10-3 and TRBJ2-5; 16 nucleotides align to TRBD2. From germline, CDR1 is ENHRY and CDR2 SYGVKD. The CDR3 runs to 18 residues. CDR3 sequence reads: CAVSGGTSGRVFQETQYF. The CDR3 nucleotides are TGTGCCGTCAGTGGAGGGACTAGCGGGAGGGTTTTCCAAGAGACCCAGTACTTC.

This clonotype showed up many times. V gene TRBV18 combines with J gene TRBJ2-3; 7 nucleotides match TRBD1. V trimming: 2 bases; J trimming: 6 bases; junction bases outside the gene matches: 8. The CDR3 sequence is 15 residues long. The germline CDR1 and CDR2 sequences are KGHSH and LQKENI. The CDR3 loop reads CASSPTGVRGDTQYF. The DNA for the CDR3 is TGTGCCAGCTCACCAACAGGGGTCCGAGGCGATACGCAGTATTTT.

This chain links TRBV28 with TRBJ2-1, with TRBD2 matching 13 bases. Germline CDR1 MDHEN, CDR2 SYDVKM. Trimming cost V 3 bases and J 4 bases; bases outside gene matches: 6. CDR3 length: 17 residues. This CDR3 is CASSLVLAGGGYNEQFF. DNA for the CDR3: TGTGCCAGCAGTTTGGTACTAGCGGGAGGGGGGTACAATGAGCAGTTCTTC.